This TCR beta chain was observed in a study of T-cell reconstitution after alpha-beta-depleted transplantation in children. During its preparation, the TCRbeta library received unique molecular identifiers. TCRdb itself ran the PCR reads through MiXCR, one entry per CDR3 protein. Altogether a few hundred thousand distinct CDR3 sequences are present, nearly 10% being singletons, with the ten largest covering around a tenth. The V end lost 6 bases, the J end lost 10 bases, and 10 bases lay between the germline ends. The CDR3 sequence is 11 residues long. Sequenced material: PBMCs from the stem cell graft donor, taken from the stem cell graft. The chain couples TRBV12-3 or TRBV12-4 to TRBJ2-1; a possible D gene is TRBD2 (5 bases). This TCR derives from a human donor who donated a stem cell graft to a child with SCID. CDR3 DNA: TGTGCCAGCAGAGAGGGTGGGGAGCAGTTCTTC. Residues: CASREGGEQFF.